Only one count was recorded for the clone carrying this T cell receptor (beta chain). Its antigen is unknown. A single base separates this from a much larger clone, so it may be a read error. A modified ARM-PCR protocol with three rounds of nested PCR amplified TCRbeta. TCRdb passed the multiplex PCR reads through MiXCR, listing each CDR3 protein once. The sample includes over 100,000 distinct CDR3 sequences, 75% seen only once; the top ten take 30% to 45%. This specimen belongs to a study of tumor and adjacent non-tumor tissue in lung cancer. Across the whole study: The patients, roughly 9 men and roughly 5 women, were roughly 30 to 80 with stage I to III disease.

The CDR3 extends over 12 amino acids. CDR1 and CDR2 (germline): MDHEN, SYDVKM. RNA was extracted from bulk tissue without any cell sorting. Findings of the study overall: Normal lung showed higher cumulative top 100 clone frequency than tumor.

The TCR originated in a woman in her sixties with non-small cell lung cancer. This chain uses TRBV28 with TRBJ1-4; TRBD1 might be the D (5 bases). Sequencing input: lung tumor tissue. For the CDR3, the DNA is TGTGCCAGCAGCGCAGGGAAAGAAAAAGTGTTTTTT. Amino acids: CASSAGKEKVFF.